The 29 T cell receptor beta chains below all came from one sample that was sequenced in a study of shared clonotypes between healthy human individuals. The repertoire was sequenced with immunoSEQ multiplex PCR; TCRdb's copy has only in-frame clones and lacks some. The table lists more than 2 million clones, roughly 94% of them singletons, with more than 0.1% in the top ten. The specimen was naive CD4+ T cells sorted from blood. As to subset: CD45RA+ positively selected. Every receptor here comes from a man aged 18 to 30 in good health.

This chain joins TRBV27 and TRBJ1-2; TRBD1 might be the D (6 bases). Germline CDR1 MNHEY, CDR2 SMNVEV (reference sequence). This CDR3 is 13 amino acids long. V was cut by 9 bases and J by 0 bases, with 11 bases left in between. CDR3 amino acids: CASKGEANYGYTF. As DNA, the CDR3 is TGTGCCAGTAAGGGGGAGGCTAACTATGGCTACACCTTC.

On this clone itself: The same CDR3 is also encoded by other DNA sequences in this sample. CDR3 in DNA: TGTGCCAGCAGTAGACAGGGAATGAACACTGAAGCTTTCTTT. Residues: CASSRQGMNTEAFF. The V call is TRBV6-1, the J call TRBJ1-1; 7 positions agree with TRBD1. The CDR3 consists of 14 residues. Losses at the gene ends were 5 bases for V and 0 bases for J; bases not matched to a gene: 3. Germline-derived CDR1 and CDR2 are MNHNS and SASEGT.

The gene calls are TRBV6-5 and TRBJ2-7, with D possibly being TRBD2 (6 bases). The CDR3 consists of 15 residues. V lost 5 bases and J 3 bases, leaving 17 bases between the germline ends. Germline CDR1 reads MNHEY; CDR2 reads SVGAGI. This CDR3 is CASSQRTTLGYEQYF. CDR3 nucleotide sequence: TGTGCCAGCAGTCAAAGGACTACCCTCGGCTACGAGCAGTACTTC.

In regard to this clone: The sample holds other DNA sequences that translate to the same CDR3. V gene TRBV28 combines with J gene TRBJ1-2; a weak D match, TRBD1 (6 bases). This CDR3 region has 14 residues. Per germline, CDR1 MDHEN and CDR2 SYDVKM. Trimming stripped 6 bases from V and 3 bases from J, with 14 bases between. The CDR3 DNA follows: TGTGCCAGCAGGTTACCGACAGGAGACTATGGCTACACCTTC. It codes for CASRLPTGDYGYTF.

As for this clone: The junction does not match germline at one end; this may be a read error. This chain uses TRBV5-6 with TRBJ1-6, with 7 bases fitting TRBD1. The CDR3 has 13 residues. The V gene's germline CDR1 is SGHDT and CDR2 YYEEEE. CDR3 bases: TGTGCCAGCAGCTTGGCCAGGGGACAGAGCCCTCGTTTT. Protein product: CASSLARGQSPRF.

The chain combines TRBV5-1 with TRBJ2-2; D is possibly TRBD1 (5 bases). Trimming removed 4 bases from V and 5 bases from J, with 12 bases in between. The CDR3 runs to 14 residues. CDR1 and CDR2 (germline): SGHRS, YFSETQ. The chain's CDR3 is CASSNTRVTGELFF. CDR3 nucleotides: TGCGCCAGCAGCAACACCAGGGTAACCGGGGAGCTGTTTTTT.

The chain employs TRBV9 and TRBJ1-5; no firm D call. CDR1 is SGDLS and CDR2 is YYNGEE in the germline V gene. The CDR3 has 15 residues. Trimming left V 0 bases short and J 6 bases short, with 13 bases between. This chain's CDR3 is CASSVGRERFQPQHF. For the CDR3, the DNA is TGTGCCAGCAGCGTAGGACGGGAGAGGTTTCAGCCCCAGCATTTT.

In its sample, this clone was seen a few times. V is TRBV19 and J is TRBJ1-5, with TRBD1 as a possible D gene (6 bases). Germline lookup yields CDR1 LNHDA and CDR2 SQIVND (reference sequence). CDR3 size: 16 residues. The V end was cut by 1 base, the J end by 5 bases, with 15 bases between. The CDR3 DNA reads TGTGCCAGTAGTATAGGACAGGTTCTAACTCATCAGCCCCAGCATTTT. It codes for CASSIGQVLTHQPQHF.

The chain is built from TRBV7-9 and TRBJ2-7, with D possibly being TRBD1 or TRBD2 (6 bases each). The CDR3 is 14 amino acids. Looked up from germline, CDR1 is SEHNR and CDR2 is FQNEAQ (reference sequence). V shed 3 bases and J shed 4 bases, with 13 bases lying between them. The CDR3 DNA sequence: TGTGCCAGCAGCTTTATGGGGGGCAGGTACGAGCAGTACTTC. It is translated as CASSFMGGRYEQYF.

This chain uses TRBV19 with TRBJ1-6; 7 bases match TRBD1. V shed 6 bases, J shed 7 bases, and the junction held 6 bases outside the gene matches. Germline V gives CDR1 LNHDA, CDR2 SQIVND (reference sequence). The CDR3 extends over 14 amino acids. The CDR3 DNA reads as TGTGCCAGTAGCGAGACAGGGTTAAATTCACCCCTCCACTTT. Its protein is CASSETGLNSPLHF.

This clone was seen a single time. J is TRBJ1-6 and V is TRBV6-5; D is perhaps TRBD1 (5 bases). V was trimmed by 0 bases and J by 9 bases, leaving 12 bases between them. CDR1 MNHEY and CDR2 SVGAGI come from the germline V gene. This CDR3 is built from 15 residues. This CDR3 reads CASSYSAPTGSPLHF. The CDR3 nucleotides are TGTGCCAGCAGTTACTCGGCCCCCACAGGTTCACCCCTCCACTTT.

This clone has only a few counts. J is TRBJ1-5 and V is TRBV19; D is perhaps TRBD1 (5 bases). Looked up from germline, CDR1 is LNHDA and CDR2 is SQIVND (reference sequence). Between the trimmed V and J ends, which lost 6 bases and 3 bases, there was a span of 12 bases. This CDR3 has 14 amino acids. The CDR3 loop is CASRTGTDNQPQHF. The CDR3 bases are TGTGCCAGTAGGACCGGGACGGACAATCAGCCCCAGCATTTT.

This chain uses TRBV5-4 with TRBJ2-7, with D tentatively TRBD1 or TRBD2 (5 bases each). The CDR3 totals 15 residues. Trimming shortened V by 0 bases and J by 4 bases, and 14 bases separated the two germline ends. CDR1 SGHNT and CDR2 YYREEE come from the germline V gene (reference sequence). CDR3 amino acids: CASSLGGMRGYEQYF. CDR3 coding DNA: TGTGCCAGCAGCTTGGGGGGGATGAGAGGGTACGAGCAGTACTTC.

The chain joins TRBV30 to TRBJ2-7; TRBD2 aligns across 7 bases. Germline V gene lookup returns CDR1 GTSNPN and CDR2 SVGIG (reference sequence). This CDR3 is built from 12 residues. V lost 2 bases, J lost 6 bases, and 4 bases stayed unmatched. The CDR3 here is CAWSMSGAEQYF. CDR3 sequence (DNA): TGTGCCTGGAGTATGAGCGGGGCCGAGCAGTACTTC.

CDR3 bases: TGTGCCAGCAGCGGGACGGGACCAAGTGCTAACTATGGCTACACCTTC. Translated: CASSGTGPSANYGYTF. The chain links TRBV6-6 to TRBJ1-2; D perhaps matches TRBD1 (5 bases). The V gene's germline CDR1 is MNHNY and CDR2 SVGAGI (reference sequence). V was shortened by 6 bases and J by 0 bases, with 17 bases between the two germline ends. This CDR3 is 16 amino acids long.

This chain uses TRBV28 with TRBJ1-3, with D possibly being TRBD1 (5 bases). In germline, CDR1 is MDHEN, CDR2 SYDVKM. The CDR3 spans 16 residues. V lost 6 bases and J 0 bases, leaving 15 bases between the germline ends. This CDR3 is CASSKAVGVSGNTIYF. CDR3 nucleotides: TGTGCCAGCAGCAAGGCGGTAGGGGTCTCTGGAAACACCATATATTTT.

The V and J genes are TRBV15 and TRBJ2-7, with a possible D match to TRBD1 (6 bases). The CDR3 loop spans 17 amino acids. Germline CDR1 is LNHNV and CDR2 is YYDKDF (reference sequence). Deletions cut 4 bases from V and 3 bases from J, with 22 bases between. The DNA of the CDR3 is TGTGCCACCAGCAAGCCCTCCTTGCTAAGGGGGATCTACGAGCAGTACTTC. Residues: CATSKPSLLRGIYEQYF.

The chain is built from TRBV12-5 and TRBJ2-7; D might be TRBD1 or TRBD2, each matching 6 bases. This CDR3 has 14 residues. With 0 bases removed from V and 6 bases from J, the gap between germline ends came to 12 bases. Germline-derived CDR1 and CDR2 are LGHNT and FRNRAP. DNA of the CDR3: TGTGCTAGTGGTTTGGTCCCCCCGGGGGCCGAGCAGTACTTC. It encodes CASGLVPPGAEQYF. The entire variable domain, with the rest obtained from reference TRBV12-5 and TRBJ2-7, is as follows: DARVTQTPRHKVTEMGQEVTMRCQPILGHNTVFWYRQTMMQGLELLAYFRNRAPLDDSGMPKDRFSAEMPDATLATLKIQPSEPRDSAVYFCASGLVPPGAEQYFGPGTRLTVT.

This chain connects TRBV6-5 to TRBJ2-7; the D is unclear. This CDR3 has 12 amino acids. The V gene lost 6 bases and the J gene lost 0 bases, with 6 bases spanning the gap. Germline V gene data show CDR1 as MNHEY and CDR2 as SVGAGI. The CDR3 coding sequence is TGTGCCAGCAGCCACGCCTCCTACGAGCAGTACTTC. Translated: CASSHASYEQYF.

This clone was detected a few times. This chain joins TRBV18 and TRBJ1-6; tentatively, D is TRBD1 (6 bases). Germline CDR1 is KGHSH and CDR2 is LQKENI. The ends were cut back, 2 bases at V and 8 bases at J, with 13 bases in the middle. The CDR3 runs 15 residues. The CDR3 DNA is TGTGCCAGCTCACCATACAGGGATGGAGATTCACCCCTCCACTTT. Translating gives CASSPYRDGDSPLHF.

The chain uses TRBV6-6 and TRBJ2-1; D possibly corresponds to TRBD2 (5 bases). Per the germline V gene, CDR1 is MNHNY and CDR2 is SVGAGI (reference sequence). CDR3 length: 15 amino acids. Trimming stripped 6 bases from V and 4 bases from J, with 16 bases between. The CDR3 protein is CASRAADNLYNEQFF. The CDR3 DNA reads TGTGCCAGCAGAGCGGCCGACAATTTATACAATGAGCAGTTCTTC.

V and J are TRBV12-5 and TRBJ2-1, with TRBD2 matching over 10 bases. Per germline, CDR1 LGHNT and CDR2 FRNRAP. This CDR3 is 17 amino acids long. Unmatched junction bases numbered 15, after V lost 5 bases and J lost 8 bases. CDR3 DNA sequence: TGTGCTAGTGGTACCCTCATGCTAGCGGGAGTGATCTATGAGCAGTTCTTC. Translating it yields CASGTLMLAGVIYEQFF.

V and J are TRBV6-5 and TRBJ1-2; weak D call: TRBD1 (6 bases). CDR3 size: 15 residues. The ends were cut back, 6 bases at V and 7 bases at J, with 21 bases in the middle. Germline CDR1 and CDR2: MNHEY and SVGAGI. DNA of the CDR3: TGTGCCAGCAGAGGGACCTTGGGGGCCCGGGGTGGCTACACCTTC. This codes for CASRGTLGARGGYTF.

The CDR3, as DNA: TGTGCCAGCAGTCCAGACAGGGTGGAGAGGAGCGAGCAGTACTTC. Protein product: CASSPDRVERSEQYF. This chain connects TRBV2 to TRBJ2-7; 7 bases are a match to TRBD1. CDR1 and CDR2 from the germline V gene are SNHLY and FYNNEI. V trimming: 5 bases; J trimming: 6 bases; junction bases outside the gene matches: 13. This CDR3 has 15 amino acids.

The chain uses TRBV9 and TRBJ2-2, with D tentatively TRBD1 (6 bases). This CDR3 comprises 14 residues. Trimming pared 2 bases from V and 4 bases from J, leaving 9 bases between. Germline lookup yields CDR1 SGDLS and CDR2 YYNGEE. The CDR3 spells CASSVWGRTGELFF. The CDR3 DNA reads TGTGCCAGCAGCGTCTGGGGGCGCACCGGGGAGCTGTTTTTT. The full variable domain, rest sourced from reference TRBV9 and TRBJ2-2, is DSGVTQTPKHLITATGQRVTLRCSPRSGDLSVYWYQQSLDQGLQFLIQYYNGEERAKGNILERFSAQQFPDLHSELNLSSLELGDSALYFCASSVWGRTGELFFGEGSRLTVL.

This clone was seen once. The chain carries TRBV6-1 and TRBJ2-7; 13 nucleotides align to TRBD2. There are 15 residues in the CDR3. V trimming: 5 bases; J trimming: 4 bases; junction bases outside the gene matches: 5. Germline V CDR1 and CDR2: MNHNS, SASEGT. The CDR3 sequence is CASSPWTSGSYEQYF. The CDR3 DNA is TGTGCCAGCAGTCCTTGGACTAGCGGGAGTTACGAGCAGTACTTC.

The chain uses TRBV2 and TRBJ1-6; D perhaps matches TRBD1 (5 bases). V lost 3 bases and J 1 base, leaving 10 bases between the germline ends. The CDR3 runs 16 residues. Germline V lookup: CDR1 SNHLY, CDR2 FYNNEI. For the CDR3, the DNA is TGTGCCAGCAGTGATTCCGGGGGTTCCTATAATTCACCCCTCCACTTT. This codes for CASSDSGGSYNSPLHF.

The J gene is TRBJ2-2, the V gene TRBV19, with TRBD1 identical over 9 bases. The CDR3 covers 16 residues. The germline CDR1 and CDR2 sequences are LNHDA and SQIVND (reference sequence). With V trimmed by 3 bases and J by 5 bases, 7 bases remained unmatched. The CDR3, as DNA: TGTGCCAGTAGTATCAGCGGGACAGGGAGAACCGGGGAGCTGTTTTTT. Its protein product is CASSISGTGRTGELFF. Full variable domain (remainder filled in from reference TRBV19 and TRBJ2-2): DGGITQSPKYLFRKEGQNVTLSCEQNLNHDAMYWYRQDPGQGLRLIYYSQIVNDFQKGDIAEGYSVSREKKESFPLTVTSAQKNPTAFYLCASSISGTGRTGELFFGEGSRLTVL.

The V and J genes are TRBV30 and TRBJ2-7, with 10 nucleotides matching TRBD1. Per the germline V gene, CDR1 is GTSNPN and CDR2 is SVGIG (reference sequence). V was clipped by 1 base and J by 6 bases; unmatched bases: 9. The CDR3 is 15 amino acids. The CDR3 region is CAWSDTGTGVREQYF. The CDR3 nucleotides are TGTGCCTGGAGTGACACCGGGACAGGGGTCCGCGAGCAGTACTTC.